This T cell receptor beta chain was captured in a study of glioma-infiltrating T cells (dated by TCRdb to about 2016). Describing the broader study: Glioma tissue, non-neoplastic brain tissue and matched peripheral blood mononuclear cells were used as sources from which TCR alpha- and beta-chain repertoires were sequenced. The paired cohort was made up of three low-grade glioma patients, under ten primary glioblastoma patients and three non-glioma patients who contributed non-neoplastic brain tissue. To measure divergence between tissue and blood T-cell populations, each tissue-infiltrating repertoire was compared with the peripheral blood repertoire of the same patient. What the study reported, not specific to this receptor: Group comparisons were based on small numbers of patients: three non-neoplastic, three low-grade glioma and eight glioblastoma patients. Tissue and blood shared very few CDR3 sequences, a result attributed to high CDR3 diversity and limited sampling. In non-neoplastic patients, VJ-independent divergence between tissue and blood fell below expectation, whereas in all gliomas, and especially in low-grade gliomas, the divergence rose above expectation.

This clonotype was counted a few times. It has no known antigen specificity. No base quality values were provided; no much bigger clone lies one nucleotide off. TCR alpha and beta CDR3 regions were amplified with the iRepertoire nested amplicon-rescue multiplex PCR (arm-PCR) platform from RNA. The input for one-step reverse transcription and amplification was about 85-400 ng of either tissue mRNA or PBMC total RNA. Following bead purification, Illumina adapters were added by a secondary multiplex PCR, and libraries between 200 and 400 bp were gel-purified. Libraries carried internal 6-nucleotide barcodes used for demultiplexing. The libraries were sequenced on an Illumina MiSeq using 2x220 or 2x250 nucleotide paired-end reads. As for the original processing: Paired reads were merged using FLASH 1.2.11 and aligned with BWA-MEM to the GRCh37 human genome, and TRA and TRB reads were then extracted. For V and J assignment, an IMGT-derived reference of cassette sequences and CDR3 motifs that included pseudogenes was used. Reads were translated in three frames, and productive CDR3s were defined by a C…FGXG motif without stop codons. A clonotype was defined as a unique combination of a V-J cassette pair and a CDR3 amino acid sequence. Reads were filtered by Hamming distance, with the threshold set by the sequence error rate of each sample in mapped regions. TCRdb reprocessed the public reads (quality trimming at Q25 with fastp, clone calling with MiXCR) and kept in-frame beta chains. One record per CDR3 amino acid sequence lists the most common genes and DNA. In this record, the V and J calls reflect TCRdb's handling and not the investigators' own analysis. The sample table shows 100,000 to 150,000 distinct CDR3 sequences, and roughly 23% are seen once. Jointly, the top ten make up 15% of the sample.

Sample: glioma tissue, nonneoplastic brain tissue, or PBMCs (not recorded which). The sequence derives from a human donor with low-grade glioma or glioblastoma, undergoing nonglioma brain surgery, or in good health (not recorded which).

The base sequence is TGTGCCTACTCGGACACCATCGAGCAGTACTTC. The resulting protein is CAYSDTIEQYF. The sequence joins TRBV30 to TRBJ2-7, and the D gene may be TRBD1, 5 bases matching. The germline V gene (reference sequence) provides CDR1 GTSNPN and CDR2 SVGIG. The CDR3 numbers 11 residues from cysteine through phenylalanine. Only CDR3 DNA is held: 33 bases, read in frame from base 1. V is shortened by 7 bases, J by 6 bases, and the region joining them spans 13 bases. Outside the CDR3, residues come from the reference TRBV30 and TRBJ2-7 proteins, so the full variable domain is: SQTIHQWPATLVQPVGSPLSLECTVEGTSNPNLYWYRQAAGRGLQLLFYSVGIGQISSEVPQNLSASRPQDRQFILSSKKLLLSDSGFYLCAYSDTIEQYFGPGTRLTVT.